Listed here are 30 T cell receptor beta chains from one sample, sequenced in a study of shared clonotypes between healthy human individuals. Assay used: immunoSEQ multiplex PCR; TCRdb lists only in-frame clones, some missing. The data contain around 700,000 clones, under 80% of them singletons. Sequenced: memory CD4+ T cells sorted from blood. Subset here: CD45RA-negative fraction. Receptor source: a woman under 40 in good health.

The V and J genes are TRBV6-5 and TRBJ2-7; 11 bases are shared with TRBD1. The CDR3 has 15 amino acids. From germline, CDR1 is MNHEY and CDR2 SVGAGI. J was trimmed by 3 bases and V by 4 bases; bases with no gene match: 5. In DNA, the CDR3 is TGTGCCAGCAGTTCGCCGGGACAGGGGGACTACGAGCAGTACTTC. This translates into CASSSPGQGDYEQYF.

This rearrangement joins TRBV27 to TRBJ2-7; 9 bases line up with TRBD1. The CDR3 is 15 residues long. Unmatched junction bases numbered 13, after V lost 6 bases and J lost 7 bases. The germline V gene encodes CDR1 MNHEY and CDR2 SMNVEV (reference sequence). The CDR3 spells CASSTSFGTGIEQYF. The CDR3 nucleotides read TGTGCCAGCAGCACCTCTTTCGGGACAGGGATTGAGCAGTACTTC.

This clone has just a few counts. The chain couples TRBV25-1 to TRBJ2-1; no definite D call. The CDR3 sequence is 13 residues long. Trimming left V 3 bases short and J 7 bases short, with 10 bases between. In germline, CDR1 is MGHDK, CDR2 SYGVNS. The CDR3 sequence is CASSESPRNEQFF. CDR3 nucleotide sequence: TGTGCCAGCAGTGAGTCCCCTCGAAATGAGCAGTTCTTC.

Concerning this clone itself: Different DNA sequences within this sample yield the same CDR3. The chain recombines TRBV28 with TRBJ1-2; D not certain. CDR3 length: 12 amino acids. The V gene's germline CDR1 is MDHEN and CDR2 SYDVKM. Trimming removed 3 bases from V and 4 bases from J, with 6 bases in between. The CDR3 sequence is CASSFGSYGYTF. CDR3 coding DNA: TGTGCCAGCAGTTTCGGCAGCTATGGCTACACCTTC.

The chain carries TRBV10-2 and TRBJ2-3, with 14 bases that match TRBD2. Trimming at V came to 6 bases and at J to 4 bases, leaving 9 bases not matched to a gene. The CDR3 totals 17 residues. Germline CDR1 and CDR2: WSHSY and SAAADI. The CDR3 region has the DNA TGCGCCAGCAGCACCGGGACTAGCGGGAGAGTTGCAGATACGCAGTATTTT. It yields the protein CASSTGTSGRVADTQYF.

V gene TRBV29-1 combines with J gene TRBJ2-1; possibly TRBD2 for D (6 bases). Trimming took off 3 bases at V and 0 bases at J, with 15 bases between the two ends. CDR3 length: 16 amino acids. Germline V CDR1 and CDR2: SQVTM, ANQGSEA. The CDR3 sequence is CSVELDYRSSYNEQFF. The CDR3 bases are TGCAGCGTTGAGCTGGACTATCGTAGCTCCTACAATGAGCAGTTCTTC.

The CDR3 sequence is CASSVASGHNEQFF. The CDR3 nucleotides are TGTGCCAGCAGTGTCGCTAGCGGGCACAATGAGCAGTTCTTC. The J gene is TRBJ2-1, the V gene TRBV7-7, with 8 bases aligning to TRBD2. The CDR3 loop spans 14 amino acids. Per germline, CDR1 SSHAT and CDR2 FNYEAQ (reference sequence). With 6 bases clipped from V and 5 bases from J, the junction kept 6 bases outside the gene matches.

The chain links TRBV2 to TRBJ2-2; 12 positions agree with TRBD2. Trimming at V came to 4 bases and at J to 7 bases, leaving 4 bases not matched to a gene. This CDR3 spans 15 amino acids. Germline assignment: CDR1 SNHLY and CDR2 FYNNEI. This chain's CDR3 is CASSGLAGAVGELFF. DNA for the CDR3: TGTGCCAGCAGTGGACTAGCGGGAGCTGTCGGGGAGCTGTTTTTT.

This chain joins TRBV10-3 and TRBJ2-6, with TRBD1 as a possible D gene (6 bases). Germline V lookup: CDR1 ENHRY, CDR2 SYGVKD. The CDR3 runs to 15 residues. Trimming pared 10 bases from V and 0 bases from J, leaving 13 bases between. CDR3 region: CATKQGISGANVLTF. The CDR3 DNA reads as TGTGCCACAAAACAGGGTATCTCTGGGGCCAACGTCCTGACTTTC.

Turning to this clone: This sample includes further DNA sequences coding for the same CDR3. The V gene is TRBV30, the J gene TRBJ1-6, with TRBD1 matching over 9 bases. This CDR3 comprises 13 residues. The J segment lost 7 bases and the V segment lost 4 bases, leaving 2 bases of the junction unmatched. Germline loops: CDR1 GTSNPN, CDR2 SVGIG (reference sequence). Written as DNA, the CDR3 is TGTGCCTGGACAGGACAGGGGAATTCACCCCTCCACTTT. Translation gives CAWTGQGNSPLHF. Combining the CDR3 with reference TRBV30 and TRBJ1-6 gives the whole variable domain SQTIHQWPATLVQPVGSPLSLECTVEGTSNPNLYWYRQAAGRGLQLLFYSVGIGQISSEVPQNLSASRPQDRQFILSSKKLLLSDSGFYLCAWTGQGNSPLHFGNGTRLTVT.

The rearrangement uses TRBV5-1 and TRBJ2-2; 8 nucleotides match TRBD1. The germline V gene encodes CDR1 SGHRS and CDR2 YFSETQ. V was pared by 0 bases and J by 6 bases, with 7 bases of the junction left unmatched. The CDR3 totals 16 residues. For the CDR3, the DNA is TGCGCCAGCAGCTTGGGAGCAGGGGGCAACGCCGGGGAGCTGTTTTTT. Translated, it gives CASSLGAGGNAGELFF.

This clone was counted only a few times. Within the sample, other DNA sequences also encode this same CDR3. The rearrangement uses TRBV5-1 and TRBJ2-1; TRBD2 aligns across 7 bases. The trim removed 2 bases at V and 0 bases at J, leaving 2 bases unmatched. The CDR3 spans 15 residues. The germline V gene encodes CDR1 SGHRS and CDR2 YFSETQ. This CDR3 reads CASSLTSASYNEQFF. CDR3 nucleotide sequence: TGCGCCAGCAGCTTAACTAGCGCCTCCTACAATGAGCAGTTCTTC.

The chain uses TRBV5-1 and TRBJ1-5, with 7 bases that match TRBD1. The V segment lost 4 bases and the J segment 3 bases; nucleotides outside the gene matches: 7. The CDR3 runs to 15 residues. Germline CDR1 is SGHRS and CDR2 is YFSETQ. The CDR3: CASSQSGQLNQPQHF. The CDR3 region has the DNA TGCGCCAGCAGCCAATCGGGACAGCTCAATCAGCCCCAGCATTTT.

The chain is built from TRBV4-2 and TRBJ1-1; D ambiguous. Trimming stripped 1 base from V and 5 bases from J, with 5 bases between. Germline V gene sequence: CDR1 LGHNA, CDR2 YNFKEQ. The CDR3 consists of 12 residues. CDR3 sequence reads: CASSQGSTEAFF. The CDR3 coding sequence is TGTGCCAGCAGCCAAGGGTCTACTGAAGCTTTCTTT.

This clone was counted only a few times. The chain recombines TRBV6-5 with TRBJ1-3; D is ambiguous. There are 14 residues in the CDR3. Trimming took 4 bases from V and 0 from J, leaving 7 bases between them. CDR1 and CDR2 (germline): MNHEY, SVGAGI. The CDR3 region is CASSSQTSGNTIYF. CDR3 in DNA: TGTGCCAGCAGTTCCCAAACCTCTGGAAACACCATATATTTT.

This clone was observed a single time. The chain links TRBV7-9 to TRBJ1-1; the match to TRBD1 covers 10 bases. The CDR3 extends over 15 amino acids. V gave up 3 bases and J gave up 1 base; unmatched junction bases: 2. CDR1 is SEHNR and CDR2 is FQNEAQ in the germline V gene (reference sequence). This CDR3 reads CASSLGTGENTEAFF. For the CDR3, the DNA is TGTGCCAGCAGCTTGGGGACAGGGGAGAACACTGAAGCTTTCTTT. Drawing the rest from reference TRBV7-9 and TRBJ1-1, the complete variable domain is DTGVSQNPRHKITKRGQNVTFRCDPISEHNRLYWYRQTLGQGPEFLTYFQNEAQLEKSRLLSDRFSAERPKGSFSTLEIQRTEQGDSAMYLCASSLGTGENTEAFFGQGTRLTVV.

V is TRBV7-9 and J is TRBJ1-1, with D unresolved. The CDR3 is 12 residues long. Per germline, CDR1 SEHNR and CDR2 FQNEAQ (reference sequence). V was clipped by 2 bases and J by 3 bases, with 4 bases between them. CDR3 residues: CASSLWDTEAFF. In nucleotides, the CDR3 is TGTGCCAGCAGCTTATGGGACACTGAAGCTTTCTTT.

The chain employs TRBV30 and TRBJ2-2; possibly TRBD1 or TRBD2 for D (5 bases each). Germline V gene data show CDR1 as GTSNPN and CDR2 as SVGIG (reference sequence). The CDR3 is 14 residues long. V was pared by 5 bases and J by 0 bases, with 10 bases between. Here the CDR3 DNA reads TGTGCCTGGTGGGGGAGCGCGAACACCGGGGAGCTGTTTTTT. Translated, it gives CAWWGSANTGELFF.

This chain uses TRBV28 with TRBJ2-7; TRBD1 might be the D (5 bases). CDR3 length: 14 residues. V was trimmed by 3 bases and J by 3 bases, leaving 12 bases between them. The V gene's germline CDR1 is MDHEN and CDR2 SYDVKM. CDR3 sequence reads: CASSFQGPRYEQYF. DNA for the CDR3: TGTGCCAGCAGTTTCCAGGGTCCCCGCTACGAGCAGTACTTC.

This chain joins TRBV5-4 and TRBJ2-1; 8 bases line up with TRBD1. With 4 bases clipped from V and 10 bases from J, the junction kept 4 bases outside the gene matches. CDR1 and CDR2 from the germline V gene are SGHNT and YYREEE (reference sequence). The CDR3 has 12 residues. The CDR3 coding sequence is TGTGCCAGCAGCCGGGACAGGCTAGAGCAGTTCTTC. This encodes CASSRDRLEQFF.

The chain couples TRBV5-1 to TRBJ2-2; TRBD2 agrees at 11 bases. Germline-derived CDR1 and CDR2 are SGHRS and YFSETQ. V lost 1 base to trimming and J lost 3 bases; unmatched junction nucleotides: 5. The CDR3 has 17 residues. The CDR3 loop reads CASSLTGLAGYTGELFF. The CDR3 bases are TGCGCCAGCAGCTTGACCGGACTAGCGGGCTACACCGGGGAGCTGTTTTTT.

The V gene is TRBV28, the J gene TRBJ1-2; D is possibly TRBD1 (5 bases). Trimming removed 5 bases from V and 7 bases from J, with 17 bases in between. The length of the CDR3 is 14 residues. The germline V gene has CDR1 MDHEN and CDR2 SYDVKM. DNA for the CDR3: TGTGCCAGCAGTGAGAACGGGGCTTTGAGTGGCTACACCTTC. Translated, it gives CASSENGALSGYTF.

The chain couples TRBV4-1 to TRBJ1-2; D may be TRBD1 (5 bases). V was clipped by 0 bases and J by 0 bases, with 8 bases between them. This CDR3 comprises 15 residues. From germline, CDR1 is MGHRA and CDR2 YSYEKL. The CDR3 DNA reads TGCGCCAGCAGCCAAGACTGGACAACTAACTATGGCTACACCTTC. Translated, it gives CASSQDWTTNYGYTF.

The J gene is TRBJ2-6, the V gene TRBV15; 7 bases are a match to TRBD1. This CDR3 is 17 amino acids long. With V trimmed by 0 bases and J by 4 bases, 6 bases remained unmatched. Germline V gene data show CDR1 as LNHNV and CDR2 as YYDKDF (reference sequence). CDR3 DNA: TGTGCCACCAGCAGAGATTACAGGGGCAGGGGGGCCAACGTCCTGACTTTC. Amino acids: CATSRDYRGRGANVLTF.

The rearrangement links TRBV20-1 to TRBJ1-5; D unclear. V lost 3 bases and J lost 12, with 9 bases in between. CDR3 length equals 10 residues. Germline CDR1 and CDR2: DFQATT and SNEGSKA (reference sequence). The DNA for the CDR3 is TGCAGTGCTAGGGGTGCAGACCAGCATTTT. It encodes CSARGADQHF.

Remarks on this clone: The sample holds other DNA sequences that translate to the same CDR3. V gene TRBV4-2 combines with J gene TRBJ2-7; 9 bases map to TRBD2. The germline V gene has CDR1 LGHNA and CDR2 YNFKEQ. The ends lost 0 bases at V and 6 bases at J; junction bases unmatched: 3. CDR3 size: 14 residues. For the CDR3, the DNA is TGTGCCAGCAGCCAAGATCTAGCGGGAAGCGAGCAGTACTTC. Protein sequence: CASSQDLAGSEQYF.

The chain combines TRBV18 with TRBJ1-2, with D unresolved. The germline V and J ends were trimmed by 1 base and 8 bases, with 20 bases remaining between them. Germline V CDR1 and CDR2: KGHSH, LQKENI. The CDR3 consists of 16 residues. CDR3 protein: CASSPLPEGRVEGYTF. DNA for the CDR3: TGTGCCAGCTCACCACTCCCGGAGGGCCGGGTGGAGGGCTACACCTTC.

This clone was found a few times. The chain combines TRBV27 with TRBJ1-6; possibly TRBD1 for D (6 bases). This CDR3 comprises 15 residues. The ends were cut back, 2 bases at V and 10 bases at J, with 15 bases in the middle. CDR1 MNHEY and CDR2 SMNVEV come from the germline V gene (reference sequence). The CDR3, as DNA: TGTGCCAGCAGTTTACTGTACAGGGAGGGATCACCCCTCCACTTT. Protein sequence: CASSLLYREGSPLHF.

The chain is built from TRBV5-1 and TRBJ2-5, with 9 bases fitting TRBD2. There are 18 residues in the CDR3. The germline V gene has CDR1 SGHRS and CDR2 YFSETQ. J was trimmed by 2 bases and V by 4 bases; bases with no gene match: 15. The CDR3 loop is CASSGRQKTSGAQETQYF. DNA for the CDR3: TGCGCCAGCAGCGGGAGGCAAAAGACTAGCGGAGCTCAAGAGACCCAGTACTTC.

In its sample, this clone was seen once. CDR3 region: CASSAGQLENTGELFF. CDR3 DNA sequence: TGCGCCAGCAGCGCGGGACAATTAGAGAACACCGGGGAGCTGTTTTTT. The chain has TRBV5-1 and TRBJ2-2; D is possibly TRBD1 or TRBD2 (6 bases each). With 4 bases removed from V and 1 base from J, the gap between germline ends came to 14 bases. This CDR3 is built from 16 residues. CDR1 and CDR2 (germline): SGHRS, YFSETQ.